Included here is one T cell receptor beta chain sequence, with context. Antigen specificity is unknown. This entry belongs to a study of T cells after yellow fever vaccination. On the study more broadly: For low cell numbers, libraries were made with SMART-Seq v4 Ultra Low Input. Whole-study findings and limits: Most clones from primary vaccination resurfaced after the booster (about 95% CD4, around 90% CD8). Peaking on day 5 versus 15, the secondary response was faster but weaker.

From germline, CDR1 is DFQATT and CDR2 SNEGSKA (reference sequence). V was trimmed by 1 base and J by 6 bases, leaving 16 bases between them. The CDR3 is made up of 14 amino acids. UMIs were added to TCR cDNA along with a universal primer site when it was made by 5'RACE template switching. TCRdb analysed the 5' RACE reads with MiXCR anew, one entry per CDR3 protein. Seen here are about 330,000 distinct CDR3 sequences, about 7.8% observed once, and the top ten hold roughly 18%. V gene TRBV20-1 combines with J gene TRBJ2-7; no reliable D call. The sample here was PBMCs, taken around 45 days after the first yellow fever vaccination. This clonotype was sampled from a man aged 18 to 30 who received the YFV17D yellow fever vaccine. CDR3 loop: CSARAGLSFGEQYF. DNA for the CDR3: TGCAGTGCTAGAGCGGGCCTATCGTTCGGCGAGCAGTACTTC.